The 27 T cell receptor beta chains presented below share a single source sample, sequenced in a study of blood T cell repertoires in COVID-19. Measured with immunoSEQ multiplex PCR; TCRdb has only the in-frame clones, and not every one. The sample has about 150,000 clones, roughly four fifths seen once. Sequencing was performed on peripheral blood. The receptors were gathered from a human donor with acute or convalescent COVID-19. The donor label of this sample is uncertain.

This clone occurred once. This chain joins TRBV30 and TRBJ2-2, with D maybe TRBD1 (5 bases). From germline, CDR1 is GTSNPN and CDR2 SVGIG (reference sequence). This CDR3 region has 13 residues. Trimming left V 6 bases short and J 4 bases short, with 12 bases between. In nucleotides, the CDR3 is TGTGCCTGCTCAGGGTTATTCACCGGGGAGCTGTTTTTT. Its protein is CACSGLFTGELFF. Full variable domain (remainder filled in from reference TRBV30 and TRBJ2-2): SQTIHQWPATLVQPVGSPLSLECTVEGTSNPNLYWYRQAAGRGLQLLFYSVGIGQISSEVPQNLSASRPQDRQFILSSKKLLLSDSGFYLCACSGLFTGELFFGEGSRLTVL.

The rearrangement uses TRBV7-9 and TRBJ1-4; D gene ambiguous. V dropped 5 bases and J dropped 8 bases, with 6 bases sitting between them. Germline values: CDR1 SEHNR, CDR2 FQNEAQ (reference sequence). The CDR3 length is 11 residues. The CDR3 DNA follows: TGTGCCAGCAGCGACGGGGAAAAACTGTTTTTT. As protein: CASSDGEKLFF.

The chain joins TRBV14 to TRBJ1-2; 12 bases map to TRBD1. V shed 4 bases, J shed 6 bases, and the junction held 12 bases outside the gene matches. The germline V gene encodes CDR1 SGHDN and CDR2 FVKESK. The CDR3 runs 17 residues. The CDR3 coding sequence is TGTGCCAGCAGCCCCTTTCTGGCGGGACAGGGGGCCGATGGCTACACCTTC. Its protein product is CASSPFLAGQGADGYTF.

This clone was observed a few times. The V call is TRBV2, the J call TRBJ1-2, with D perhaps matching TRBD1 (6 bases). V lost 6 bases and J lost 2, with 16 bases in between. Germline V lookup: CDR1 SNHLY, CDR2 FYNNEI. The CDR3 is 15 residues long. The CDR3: CASRMGDTQNYGYTF. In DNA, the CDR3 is TGTGCCAGCAGGATGGGGGACACCCAAAACTATGGCTACACCTTC. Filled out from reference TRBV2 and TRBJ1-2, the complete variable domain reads EPEVTQTPSHQVTQMGQEVILRCVPISNHLYFYWYRQILGQKVEFLVSFYNNEISEKSEIFDDQFSVERPDGSNFTLKIRSTKLEDSAMYFCASRMGDTQNYGYTFGSGTRLTVV.

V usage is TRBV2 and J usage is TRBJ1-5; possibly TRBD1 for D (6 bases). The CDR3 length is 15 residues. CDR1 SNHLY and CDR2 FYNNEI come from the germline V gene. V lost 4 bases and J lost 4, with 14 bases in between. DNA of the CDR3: TGTGCCAGCAGTGTCTCACAGGGCCGAAATCAGCCCCAGCATTTT. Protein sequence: CASSVSQGRNQPQHF.

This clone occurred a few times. CDR3 sequence: CASSLGPSPRGPRELFF. CDR3 nucleotide sequence: TGTGCCAGCAGCTTAGGACCCTCGCCCAGGGGACCTAGGGAACTGTTTTTT. The rearrangement joins TRBV7-9 to TRBJ1-4; the D gene is possibly TRBD1 (6 bases). The CDR3 has 17 amino acids. Trimming stripped 1 base from V and 12 bases from J, with 24 bases between. Germline-derived CDR1 and CDR2 are SEHNR and FQNEAQ (reference sequence). Drawing the rest from reference TRBV7-9 and TRBJ1-4, the complete variable domain is DTGVSQNPRHKITKRGQNVTFRCDPISEHNRLYWYRQTLGQGPEFLTYFQNEAQLEKSRLLSDRFSAERPKGSFSTLEIQRTEQGDSAMYLCASSLGPSPRGPRELFFGSGTQLSVL.

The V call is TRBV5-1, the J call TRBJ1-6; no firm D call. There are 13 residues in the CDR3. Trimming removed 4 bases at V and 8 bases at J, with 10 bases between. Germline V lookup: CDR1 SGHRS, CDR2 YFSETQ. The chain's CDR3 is CASSPRHDSPLHF. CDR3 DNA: TGCGCCAGCAGCCCCCGACATGATTCACCCCTCCACTTT.

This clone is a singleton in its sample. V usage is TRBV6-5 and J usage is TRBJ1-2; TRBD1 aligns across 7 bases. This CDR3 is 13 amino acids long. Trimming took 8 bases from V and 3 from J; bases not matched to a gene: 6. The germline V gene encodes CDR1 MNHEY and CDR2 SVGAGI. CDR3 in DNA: TGTGCCAGCCGGGACAGCTCCCACTATGGCTACACCTTC. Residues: CASRDSSHYGYTF.

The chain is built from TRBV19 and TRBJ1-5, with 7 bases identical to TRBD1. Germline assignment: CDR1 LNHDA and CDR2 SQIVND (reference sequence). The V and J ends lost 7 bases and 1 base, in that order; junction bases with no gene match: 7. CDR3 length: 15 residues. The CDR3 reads CASTETGISNQPQHF. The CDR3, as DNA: TGTGCCAGTACCGAGACAGGGATCAGCAATCAGCCCCAGCATTTT.

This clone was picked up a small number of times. The CDR3 loop reads CAIKYDRTNNSPLHF. In nucleotides, the CDR3 is TGTGCCATCAAATACGACAGGACGAATAATTCACCCCTCCACTTT. This sequence joins TRBV10-3 and TRBJ1-6; a possible D gene is TRBD1 (6 bases). CDR3 length: 15 residues. CDR1 is ENHRY, CDR2 SYGVKD, per germline. Trimming cost V 7 bases and J 5 bases, with 15 bases left between them.

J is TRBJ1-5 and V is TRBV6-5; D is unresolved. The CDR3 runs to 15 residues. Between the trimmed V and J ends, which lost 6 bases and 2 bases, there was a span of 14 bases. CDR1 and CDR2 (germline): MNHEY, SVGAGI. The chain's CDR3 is CASRPAGEGNQPQHF. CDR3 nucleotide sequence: TGTGCCAGCAGACCCGCCGGGGAGGGCAATCAGCCCCAGCATTTT.

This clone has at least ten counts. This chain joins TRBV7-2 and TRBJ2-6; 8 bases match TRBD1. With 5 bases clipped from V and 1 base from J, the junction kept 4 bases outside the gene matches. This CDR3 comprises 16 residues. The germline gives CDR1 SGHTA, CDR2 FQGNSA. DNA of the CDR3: TGTGCCAGCAGCCCCGGGACAGGATCTGGGGCCAACGTCCTGACTTTC. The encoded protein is CASSPGTGSGANVLTF.

The CDR3 spells CAWSRMFGQTGELFF. CDR3 bases: TGTGCCTGGAGTCGGATGTTTGGACAAACCGGGGAGCTGTTTTTT. The chain employs TRBV30 and TRBJ2-2; the D gene is possibly TRBD1 (5 bases). This CDR3 contains 15 residues. The germline V gene encodes CDR1 GTSNPN and CDR2 SVGIG (reference sequence). V dropped 2 bases and J dropped 5 bases, with 15 bases sitting between them. The complete variable domain, with remaining parts taken from reference TRBV30 and TRBJ2-2, reads SQTIHQWPATLVQPVGSPLSLECTVEGTSNPNLYWYRQAAGRGLQLLFYSVGIGQISSEVPQNLSASRPQDRQFILSSKKLLLSDSGFYLCAWSRMFGQTGELFFGEGSRLTVL.

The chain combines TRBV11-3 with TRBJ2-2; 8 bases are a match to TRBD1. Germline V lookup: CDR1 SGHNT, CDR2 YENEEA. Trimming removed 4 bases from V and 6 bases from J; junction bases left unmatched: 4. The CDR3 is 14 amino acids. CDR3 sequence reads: CASSSDRGAGELFF. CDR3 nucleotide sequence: TGTGCCAGCAGCTCCGACAGGGGCGCCGGGGAGCTGTTTTTT.

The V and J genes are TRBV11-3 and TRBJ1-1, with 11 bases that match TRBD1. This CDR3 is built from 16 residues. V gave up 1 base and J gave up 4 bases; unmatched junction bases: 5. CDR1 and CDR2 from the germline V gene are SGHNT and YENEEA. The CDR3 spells CASSLGGQGARTEAFF. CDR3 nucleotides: TGTGCCAGCAGCTTAGGAGGACAGGGGGCGCGCACTGAAGCTTTCTTT. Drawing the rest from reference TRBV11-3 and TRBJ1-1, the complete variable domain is EAGVVQSPRYKIIEKKQPVAFWCNPISGHNTLYWYLQNLGQGPELLIRYENEEAVDDSQLPKDRFSAERLKGVDSTLKIQPAELGDSAVYLCASSLGGQGARTEAFFGQGTRLTVV.

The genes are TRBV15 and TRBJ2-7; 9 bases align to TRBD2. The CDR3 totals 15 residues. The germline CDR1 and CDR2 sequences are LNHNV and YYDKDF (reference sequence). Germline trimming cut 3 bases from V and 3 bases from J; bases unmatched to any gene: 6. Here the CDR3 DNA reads TGTGCCACCAGCAGGGAGCGGGGGGCCTACTACGAGCAGTACTTC. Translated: CATSRERGAYYEQYF.

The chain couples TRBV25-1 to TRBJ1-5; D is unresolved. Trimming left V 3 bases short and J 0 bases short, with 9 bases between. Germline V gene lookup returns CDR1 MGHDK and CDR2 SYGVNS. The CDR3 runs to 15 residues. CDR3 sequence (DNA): TGTGCCAGCAGTGATTATAGAGATAGCAATCAGCCCCAGCATTTT. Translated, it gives CASSDYRDSNQPQHF.

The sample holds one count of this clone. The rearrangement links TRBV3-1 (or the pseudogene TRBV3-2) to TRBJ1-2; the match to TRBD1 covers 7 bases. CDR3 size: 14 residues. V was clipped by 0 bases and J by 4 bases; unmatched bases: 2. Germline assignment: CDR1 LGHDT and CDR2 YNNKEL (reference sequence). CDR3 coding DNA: TGTGCCAGCAGCCAAGAGACAGGGCGCTATGGCTACACCTTC. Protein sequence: CASSQETGRYGYTF.

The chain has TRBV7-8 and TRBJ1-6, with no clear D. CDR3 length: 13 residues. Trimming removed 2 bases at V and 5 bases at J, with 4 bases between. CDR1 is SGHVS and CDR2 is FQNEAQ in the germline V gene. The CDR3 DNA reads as TGTGCCAGCAGCTTAAATAATAATTCACCCCTCCACTTT. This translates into CASSLNNNSPLHF.

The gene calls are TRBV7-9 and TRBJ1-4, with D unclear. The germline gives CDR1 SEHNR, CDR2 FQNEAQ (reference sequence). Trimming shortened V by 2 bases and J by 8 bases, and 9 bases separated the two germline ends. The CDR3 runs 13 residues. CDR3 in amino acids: CASSLSGEEKLFF. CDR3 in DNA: TGTGCCAGCAGCTTATCTGGGGAGGAAAAACTGTTTTTT.

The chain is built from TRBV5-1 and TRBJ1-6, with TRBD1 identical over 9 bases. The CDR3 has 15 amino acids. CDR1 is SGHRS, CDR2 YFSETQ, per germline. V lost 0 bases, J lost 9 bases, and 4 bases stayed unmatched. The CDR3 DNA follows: TGCGCCAGCAGCTTGGGGGACAGGGCAGTTTCACCCCTCCACTTT. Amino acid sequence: CASSLGDRAVSPLHF.

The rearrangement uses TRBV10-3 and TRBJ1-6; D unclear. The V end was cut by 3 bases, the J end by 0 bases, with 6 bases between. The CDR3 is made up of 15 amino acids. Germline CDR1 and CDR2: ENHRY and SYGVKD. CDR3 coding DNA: TGTGCCATCAGTGACACGAGCTCCTATAATTCACCCCTCCACTTT. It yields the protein CAISDTSSYNSPLHF.

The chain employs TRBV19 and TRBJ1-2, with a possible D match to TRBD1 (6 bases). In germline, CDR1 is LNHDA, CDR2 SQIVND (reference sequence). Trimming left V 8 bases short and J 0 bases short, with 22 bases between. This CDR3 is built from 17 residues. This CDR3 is CASHPPSGRGPNYGYTF. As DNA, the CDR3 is TGTGCCAGTCATCCCCCTTCCGGCAGGGGCCCTAACTATGGCTACACCTTC. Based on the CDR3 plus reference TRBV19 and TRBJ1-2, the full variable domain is DGGITQSPKYLFRKEGQNVTLSCEQNLNHDAMYWYRQDPGQGLRLIYYSQIVNDFQKGDIAEGYSVSREKKESFPLTVTSAQKNPTAFYLCASHPPSGRGPNYGYTFGSGTRLTVV.

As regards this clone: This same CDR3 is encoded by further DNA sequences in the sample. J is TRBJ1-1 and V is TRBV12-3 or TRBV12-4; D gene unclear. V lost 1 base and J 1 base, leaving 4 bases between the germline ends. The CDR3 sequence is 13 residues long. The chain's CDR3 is CASSLGQNTEAFF. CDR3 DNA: TGTGCCAGCAGTTTAGGGCAGAACACTGAAGCTTTCTTT.

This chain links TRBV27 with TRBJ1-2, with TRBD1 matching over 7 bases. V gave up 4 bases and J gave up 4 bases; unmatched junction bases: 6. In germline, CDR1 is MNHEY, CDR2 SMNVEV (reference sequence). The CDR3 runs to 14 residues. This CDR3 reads CASSSRGGGYGYTF. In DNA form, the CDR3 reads TGTGCCAGCAGTTCTAGAGGGGGCGGCTATGGCTACACCTTC.

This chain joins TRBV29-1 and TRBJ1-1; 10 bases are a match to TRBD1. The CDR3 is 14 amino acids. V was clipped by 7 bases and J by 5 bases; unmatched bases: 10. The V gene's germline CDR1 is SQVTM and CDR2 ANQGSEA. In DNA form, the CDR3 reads TGCAGCGCCTTGACAGGGGGCGTGAGAACTGAAGCTTTCTTT. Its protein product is CSALTGGVRTEAFF.

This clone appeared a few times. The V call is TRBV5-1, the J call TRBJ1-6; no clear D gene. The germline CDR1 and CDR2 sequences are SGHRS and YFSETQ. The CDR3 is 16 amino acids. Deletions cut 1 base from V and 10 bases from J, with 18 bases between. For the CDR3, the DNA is TGCGCCAGCAGCTTGCTCAGCGGCCCCAAGGGATCACCCCTCCACTTT. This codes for CASSLLSGPKGSPLHF.